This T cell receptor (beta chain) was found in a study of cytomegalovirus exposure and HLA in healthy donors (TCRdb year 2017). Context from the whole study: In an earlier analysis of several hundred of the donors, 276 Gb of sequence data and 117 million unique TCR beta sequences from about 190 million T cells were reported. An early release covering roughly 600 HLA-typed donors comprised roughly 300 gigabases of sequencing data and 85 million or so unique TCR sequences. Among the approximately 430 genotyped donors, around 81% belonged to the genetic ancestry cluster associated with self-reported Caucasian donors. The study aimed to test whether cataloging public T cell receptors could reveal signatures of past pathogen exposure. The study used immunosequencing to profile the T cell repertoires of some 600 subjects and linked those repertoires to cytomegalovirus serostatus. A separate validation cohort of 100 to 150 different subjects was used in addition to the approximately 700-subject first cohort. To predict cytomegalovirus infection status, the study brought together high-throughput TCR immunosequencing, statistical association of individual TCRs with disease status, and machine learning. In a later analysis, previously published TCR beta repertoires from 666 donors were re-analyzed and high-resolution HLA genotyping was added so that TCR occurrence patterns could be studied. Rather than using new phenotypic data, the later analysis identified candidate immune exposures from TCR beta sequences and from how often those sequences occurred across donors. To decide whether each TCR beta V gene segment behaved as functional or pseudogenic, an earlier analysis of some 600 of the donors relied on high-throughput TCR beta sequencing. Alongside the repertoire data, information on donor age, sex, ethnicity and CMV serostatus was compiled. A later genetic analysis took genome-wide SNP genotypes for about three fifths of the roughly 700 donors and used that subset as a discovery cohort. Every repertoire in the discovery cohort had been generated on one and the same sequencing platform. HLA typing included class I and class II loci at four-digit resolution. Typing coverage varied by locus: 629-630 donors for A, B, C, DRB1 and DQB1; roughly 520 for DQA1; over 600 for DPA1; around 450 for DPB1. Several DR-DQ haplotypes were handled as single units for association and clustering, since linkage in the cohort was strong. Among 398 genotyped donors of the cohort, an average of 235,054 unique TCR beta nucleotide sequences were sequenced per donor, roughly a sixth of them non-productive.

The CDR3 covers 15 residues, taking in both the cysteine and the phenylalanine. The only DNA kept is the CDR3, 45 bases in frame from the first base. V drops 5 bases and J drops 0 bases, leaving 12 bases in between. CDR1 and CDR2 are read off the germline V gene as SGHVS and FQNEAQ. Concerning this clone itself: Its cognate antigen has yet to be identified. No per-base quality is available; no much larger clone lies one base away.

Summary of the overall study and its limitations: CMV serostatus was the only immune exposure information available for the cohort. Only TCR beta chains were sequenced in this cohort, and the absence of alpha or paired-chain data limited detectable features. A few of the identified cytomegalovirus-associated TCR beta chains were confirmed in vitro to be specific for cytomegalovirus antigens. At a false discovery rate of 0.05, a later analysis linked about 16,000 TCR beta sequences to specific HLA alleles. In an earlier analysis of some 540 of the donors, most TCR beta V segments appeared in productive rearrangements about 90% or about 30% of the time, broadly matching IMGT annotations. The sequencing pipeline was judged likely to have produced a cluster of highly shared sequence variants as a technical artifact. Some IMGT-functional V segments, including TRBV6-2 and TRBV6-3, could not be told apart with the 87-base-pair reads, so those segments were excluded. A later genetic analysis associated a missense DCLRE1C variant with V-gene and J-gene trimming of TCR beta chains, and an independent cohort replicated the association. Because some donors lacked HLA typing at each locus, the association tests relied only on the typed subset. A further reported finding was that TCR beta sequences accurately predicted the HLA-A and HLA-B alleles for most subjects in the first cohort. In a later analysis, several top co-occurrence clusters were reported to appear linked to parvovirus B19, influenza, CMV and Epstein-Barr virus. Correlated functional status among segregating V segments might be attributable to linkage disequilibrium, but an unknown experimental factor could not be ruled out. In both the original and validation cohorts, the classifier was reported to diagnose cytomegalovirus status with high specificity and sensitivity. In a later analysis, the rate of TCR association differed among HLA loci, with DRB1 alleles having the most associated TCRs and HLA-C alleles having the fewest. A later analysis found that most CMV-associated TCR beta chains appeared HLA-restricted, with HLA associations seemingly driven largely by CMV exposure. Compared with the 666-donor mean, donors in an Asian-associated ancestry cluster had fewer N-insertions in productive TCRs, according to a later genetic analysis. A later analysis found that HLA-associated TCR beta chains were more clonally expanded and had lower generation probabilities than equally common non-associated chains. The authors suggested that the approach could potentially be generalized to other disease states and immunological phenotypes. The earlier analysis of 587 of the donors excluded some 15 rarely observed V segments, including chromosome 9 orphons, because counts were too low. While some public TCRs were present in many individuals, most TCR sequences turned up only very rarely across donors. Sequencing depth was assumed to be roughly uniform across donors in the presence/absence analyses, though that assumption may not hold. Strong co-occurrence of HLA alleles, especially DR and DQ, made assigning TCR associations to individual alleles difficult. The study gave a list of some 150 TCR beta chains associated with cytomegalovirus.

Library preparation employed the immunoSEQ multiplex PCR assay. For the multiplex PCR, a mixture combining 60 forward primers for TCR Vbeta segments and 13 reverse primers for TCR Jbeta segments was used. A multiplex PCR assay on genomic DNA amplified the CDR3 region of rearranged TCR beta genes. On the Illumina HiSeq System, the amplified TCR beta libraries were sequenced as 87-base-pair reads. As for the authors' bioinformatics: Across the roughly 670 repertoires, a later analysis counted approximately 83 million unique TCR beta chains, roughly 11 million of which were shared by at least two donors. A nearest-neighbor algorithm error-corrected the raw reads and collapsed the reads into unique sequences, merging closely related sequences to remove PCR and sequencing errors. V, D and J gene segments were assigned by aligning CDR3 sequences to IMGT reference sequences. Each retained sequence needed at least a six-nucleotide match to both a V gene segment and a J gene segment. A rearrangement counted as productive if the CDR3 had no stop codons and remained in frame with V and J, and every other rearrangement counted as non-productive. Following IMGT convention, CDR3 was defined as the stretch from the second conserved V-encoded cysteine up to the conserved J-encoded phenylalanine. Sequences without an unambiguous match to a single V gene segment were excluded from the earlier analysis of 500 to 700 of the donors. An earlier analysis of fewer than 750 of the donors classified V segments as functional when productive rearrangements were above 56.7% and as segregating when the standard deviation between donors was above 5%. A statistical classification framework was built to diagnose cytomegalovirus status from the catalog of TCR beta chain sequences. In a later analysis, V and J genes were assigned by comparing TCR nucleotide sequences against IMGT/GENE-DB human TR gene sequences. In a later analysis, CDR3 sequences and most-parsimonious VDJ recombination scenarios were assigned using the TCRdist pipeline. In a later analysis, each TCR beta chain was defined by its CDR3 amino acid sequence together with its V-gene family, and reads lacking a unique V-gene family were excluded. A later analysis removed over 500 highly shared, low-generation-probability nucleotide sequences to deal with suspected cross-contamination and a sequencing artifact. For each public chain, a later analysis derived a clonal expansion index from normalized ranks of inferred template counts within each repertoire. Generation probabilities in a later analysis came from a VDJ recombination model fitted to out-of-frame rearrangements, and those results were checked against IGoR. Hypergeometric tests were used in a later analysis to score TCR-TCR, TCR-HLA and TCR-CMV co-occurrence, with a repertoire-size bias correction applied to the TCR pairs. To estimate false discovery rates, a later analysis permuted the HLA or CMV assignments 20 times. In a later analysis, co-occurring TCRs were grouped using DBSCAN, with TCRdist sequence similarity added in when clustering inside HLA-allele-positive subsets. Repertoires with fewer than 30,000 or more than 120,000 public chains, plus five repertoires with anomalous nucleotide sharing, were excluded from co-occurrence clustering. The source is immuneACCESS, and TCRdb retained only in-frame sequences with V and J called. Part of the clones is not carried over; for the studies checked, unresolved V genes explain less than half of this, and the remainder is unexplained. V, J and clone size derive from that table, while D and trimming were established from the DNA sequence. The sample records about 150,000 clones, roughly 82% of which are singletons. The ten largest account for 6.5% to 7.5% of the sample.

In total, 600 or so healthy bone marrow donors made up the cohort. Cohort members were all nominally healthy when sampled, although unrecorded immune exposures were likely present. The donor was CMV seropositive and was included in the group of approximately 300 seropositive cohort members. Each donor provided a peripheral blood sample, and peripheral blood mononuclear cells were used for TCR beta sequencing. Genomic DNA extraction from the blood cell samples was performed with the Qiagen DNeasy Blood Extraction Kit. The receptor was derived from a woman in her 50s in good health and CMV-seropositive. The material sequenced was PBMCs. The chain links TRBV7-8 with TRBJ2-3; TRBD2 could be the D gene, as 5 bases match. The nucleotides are TGTGCCAGCAGCCGCGTTGAGGGTAGCACAGATACGCAGTATTTT. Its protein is CASSRVEGSTDTQYF. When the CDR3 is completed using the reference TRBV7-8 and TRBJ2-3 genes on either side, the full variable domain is GAGVSQSPRYKVAKRGQDVALRCDPISGHVSLFWYQQALGQGPEFLTYFQNEAQLDKSGLPSDRFFAERPEGSVSTLKIQRTQQEDSAVYLCASSRVEGSTDTQYFGPGTRLTVL.